A single sample gave rise to the 25 T cell receptor beta chains below, sequenced in a study of cytomegalovirus exposure and HLA in healthy donors. Method: immunoSEQ multiplex PCR; TCRdb's copy keeps in-frame clones and lacks some. The sample yields 330,000 or so clones, 70% to 90% seen once. Sequenced input: PBMCs. The source is a woman under 30 in good health and CMV-seronegative.

The chain is built from TRBV5-4 and TRBJ2-7, with 14 bases aligning to TRBD2. This CDR3 spans 15 amino acids. Germline assignment: CDR1 SGHNT and CDR2 YYREEE (reference sequence). J lost 7 bases, V lost 4 bases, and 7 bases had no gene match. The CDR3 reads CASSIRLAGGEEQYF. In DNA, the CDR3 is TGTGCCAGCAGCATAAGACTAGCGGGAGGGGAGGAGCAGTACTTC.

The V and J genes are TRBV29-1 and TRBJ2-1, with 9 bases identical to TRBD1. Losses at the gene ends were 5 bases for V and 4 bases for J; bases not matched to a gene: 6. Germline V gene data show CDR1 as SQVTM and CDR2 as ANQGSEA. This CDR3 is 14 amino acids long. The CDR3 nucleotides read TGCAGCGTTCTTTCCGGGACAGGGTACAATGAGCAGTTCTTC. Its translation: CSVLSGTGYNEQFF.

The J gene is TRBJ2-7, the V gene TRBV28; TRBD2 is a possible D gene (6 bases). Trimming shortened V by 10 bases and J by 2 bases, and 15 bases separated the two germline ends. The CDR3 runs to 13 residues. Germline V gene sequence: CDR1 MDHEN, CDR2 SYDVKM. The CDR3 protein is CATLDSGTYEQYF. The CDR3 coding sequence is TGTGCCACCCTAGATAGCGGCACCTACGAGCAGTACTTC.

The chain couples TRBV19 to TRBJ2-7; D is possibly TRBD1 (6 bases). In germline, CDR1 is LNHDA, CDR2 SQIVND (reference sequence). This CDR3 comprises 15 residues. Trimming removed 4 bases from V and 3 bases from J, with 16 bases in between. In nucleotides, the CDR3 is TGTGCCAGTAGTACAGGGCAGGGGTGGAACTACGAGCAGTACTTC. Residues: CASSTGQGWNYEQYF.

A note on this clone: Other DNA sequences in this sample translate to the same CDR3. The chain joins TRBV6-5 to TRBJ2-3; 9 bases match TRBD2. This CDR3 spans 15 amino acids. V was clipped by 6 bases and J by 4 bases; unmatched bases: 8. In germline, CDR1 is MNHEY, CDR2 SVGAGI. CDR3 DNA sequence: TGTGCCAGCAGCCCCGGGCTAGCGGGATCAGATACGCAGTATTTT. It codes for CASSPGLAGSDTQYF.

V is TRBV7-9 and J is TRBJ2-1; D is undetermined. The CDR3 runs to 15 residues. Germline V gene lookup returns CDR1 SEHNR and CDR2 FQNEAQ (reference sequence). V was cut by 5 bases and J by 6 bases, with 17 bases left in between. Here the CDR3 reads CASSPKPRLGNEQFF. For the CDR3, the DNA is TGTGCCAGCAGCCCAAAACCGCGCCTCGGCAATGAGCAGTTCTTC.

The chain uses TRBV6-5 and TRBJ1-2; 7 nucleotides match TRBD1. The CDR3 is 15 residues long. The V gene's germline CDR1 is MNHEY and CDR2 SVGAGI. After removal of 0 bases from V and 3 bases from J, the junction contained 4 bases not matched to a gene. This CDR3 is CASSYSGTDHYGYTF. In nucleotides, the CDR3 is TGTGCCAGCAGTTACTCGGGGACAGACCACTATGGCTACACCTTC.

The V gene is TRBV7-9, the J gene TRBJ2-1; 7 bases line up with TRBD2. This CDR3 is built from 16 residues. Germline lookup yields CDR1 SEHNR and CDR2 FQNEAQ (reference sequence). V was clipped by 2 bases and J by 7 bases; unmatched bases: 11. CDR3 DNA: TGTGCCAGCAGCTTAAGGCGGGAGCCACCGATTAATGAGCAGTTCTTC. Its protein product is CASSLRREPPINEQFF.

The CDR3 region has the DNA TGTGCCAGCAGTATCCAGACTAGCGGGAGTTACGAGCAGTACTTC. Its protein is CASSIQTSGSYEQYF. The chain joins TRBV25-1 to TRBJ2-7; TRBD2 matches 12 bases. J gave up 4 bases and V 5 bases, and 6 bases lay outside the gene matches. The CDR3 runs 15 residues. From germline, CDR1 is MGHDK and CDR2 SYGVNS.

The J gene is TRBJ2-1, the V gene TRBV4-3; a possible D gene is TRBD1 (6 bases). The germline V and J ends were trimmed by 7 bases and 10 bases, with 20 bases remaining between them. The CDR3 has 14 amino acids. The V gene's germline CDR1 is LGHNA and CDR2 YSLEER. CDR3 nucleotide sequence: TGCGCCAGCAAACCCGTGTTCGGTGGGGGCGAGCAGTTCTTC. This translates into CASKPVFGGGEQFF.

This clone has just a few counts. The chain uses TRBV6-1 and TRBJ2-5; 8 bases line up with TRBD1. CDR1 and CDR2 (germline): MNHNS, SASEGT. The CDR3 covers 16 residues. The junction had 8 bases not matched to a gene; V was cut back by 1 base and J by 4 bases. CDR3 DNA: TGTGCCAGCAGTGAAGTTCCAGGACAGGGAACAGAGACCCAGTACTTC. It yields the protein CASSEVPGQGTETQYF.

The chain carries TRBV7-6 and TRBJ2-3; D unresolved. The CDR3 extends over 11 amino acids. The V and J ends lost 5 bases and 6 bases respectively, with 6 bases between them. The germline V gene has CDR1 SGHVS and CDR2 FNYEAQ. CDR3 region: CASSTRDTQYF. CDR3 nucleotides: TGTGCCAGCAGCACCCGGGATACGCAGTATTTT. The full variable domain, completed using reference TRBV7-6 and TRBJ2-3, is GAGVSQSPRYKVTKRGQDVALRCDPISGHVSLYWYRQALGQGPEFLTYFNYEAQQDKSGLPNDRFSAERPEGSISTLTIQRTEQRDSAMYRCASSTRDTQYFGPGTRLTVL.

This chain connects TRBV28 to TRBJ2-2; 8 nucleotides agree with TRBD2. The V gene's germline CDR1 is MDHEN and CDR2 SYDVKM. CDR3 size: 16 residues. The V gene end was trimmed by 1 base and the J gene end by 2 bases; junction bases not matched to a gene: 3. CDR3 amino acids: CASSLSGGPNTGELFF. The CDR3 nucleotides are TGTGCCAGCAGTTTATCGGGAGGGCCCAACACCGGGGAGCTGTTTTTT.

This rearrangement joins TRBV4-3 to TRBJ1-1, with D perhaps matching TRBD1 (5 bases). This CDR3 has 16 residues. V dropped 0 bases and J dropped 4 bases, with 15 bases sitting between them. Germline V gene lookup returns CDR1 LGHNA and CDR2 YSLEER. CDR3 nucleotides: TGCGCCAGCAGCCAAGACTCAGGGTATTGGGGCACTGAAGCTTTCTTT. It encodes CASSQDSGYWGTEAFF.

The V and J genes are TRBV6-1 and TRBJ2-4, with a tentative D call TRBD1 (6 bases). The ends were cut back, 6 bases at V and 5 bases at J, with 11 bases in the middle. Germline-derived CDR1 and CDR2 are MNHNS and SASEGT. The CDR3 contains 13 residues. CDR3 sequence reads: CASRGEGENIQYF. The CDR3, as DNA: TGTGCCAGCAGAGGCGAGGGGGAAAACATTCAGTACTTC.

The chain combines TRBV6-5 with TRBJ1-2; TRBD1 is a possible D gene (5 bases). V shed 5 bases and J shed 4 bases, with 11 bases lying between them. The germline CDR1 and CDR2 sequences are MNHEY and SVGAGI. There are 13 residues in the CDR3. CDR3 amino acids: CASSPDSAYGYTF. CDR3 nucleotide sequence: TGTGCCAGCAGTCCCGACAGTGCCTATGGCTACACCTTC.

This chain joins TRBV28 and TRBJ1-3, with TRBD1 matching 10 bases. The J segment lost 3 bases and the V segment lost 5 bases, leaving 4 bases of the junction unmatched. Per the germline V gene, CDR1 is MDHEN and CDR2 is SYDVKM. The length of the CDR3 is 15 residues. CDR3 DNA sequence: TGTGCCAGCAGTACGACAGGGGGCAATGGAAACACCATATATTTT. Translating it yields CASSTTGGNGNTIYF. The entire variable domain, with the rest obtained from reference TRBV28 and TRBJ1-3, is as follows: DVKVTQSSRYLVKRTGEKVFLECVQDMDHENMFWYRQDPGLGLRLIYFSYDVKMKEKGDIPEGYSVSREKKERFSLILESASTNQTSMYLCASSTTGGNGNTIYFGEGSWLTVV.

V gene TRBV28 combines with J gene TRBJ1-2; TRBD1 matches at 10 bases. The ends lost 10 bases at V and 5 bases at J; junction bases unmatched: 10. The CDR3 extends over 14 amino acids. The germline V gene has CDR1 MDHEN and CDR2 SYDVKM. In nucleotides, the CDR3 is TGTGCCACCGGAAATCCGGACAGGGGGTATGGCTACACCTTC. Its protein product is CATGNPDRGYGYTF.

The chain joins TRBV18 to TRBJ1-1; TRBD1 matches 7 bases. V lost 0 bases to trimming and J lost 11 bases; unmatched junction nucleotides: 6. The length of the CDR3 is 13 residues. Germline CDR1 is KGHSH and CDR2 is LQKENI. CDR3 sequence: CASSPPSRGPAFF. CDR3 nucleotides: TGTGCCAGCTCACCACCATCAAGGGGGCCGGCTTTCTTT. Full variable domain (rest looked up from reference TRBV18 and TRBJ1-1): NAGVMQNPRHLVRRRGQEARLRCSPMKGHSHVYWYRQLPEEGLKFMVYLQKENIIDESGMPKERFSAEFPKEGPSILRIQQVVRGDSAAYFCASSPPSRGPAFFGQGTRLTVV.

The genes are TRBV5-6 and TRBJ2-7; TRBD2 matches 9 bases. CDR1 is SGHDT and CDR2 is YYEEEE in the germline V gene. This CDR3 comprises 18 residues. V lost 2 bases and J lost 1; bases outside the gene matches: 13. The CDR3 protein is CASSFKREELLGSYEQYF. In DNA form, the CDR3 reads TGTGCCAGCAGCTTTAAGCGGGAGGAACTCTTGGGGTCCTACGAGCAGTACTTC.

The chain uses TRBV4-3 and TRBJ2-3; 7 bases align to TRBD2. Germline-derived CDR1 and CDR2 are LGHNA and YSLEER. J lost 5 bases, V lost 4 bases, and 9 bases had no gene match. The CDR3 is 15 residues long. This CDR3 reads CASSPERTRVDTQYF. In DNA form, the CDR3 reads TGCGCCAGCAGCCCGGAGAGGACTAGGGTAGATACGCAGTATTTT.

The gene calls are TRBV9 and TRBJ2-3; D unresolved. Germline-derived CDR1 and CDR2 are SGDLS and YYNGEE. The CDR3 totals 13 residues. Trimming left V 0 bases short and J 2 bases short, with 4 bases between. The CDR3 nucleotides read TGTGCCAGCAGCGTAGCCTACACAGATACGCAGTATTTT. Its translation is CASSVAYTDTQYF.

The chain couples TRBV5-1 to TRBJ1-5; D may be TRBD1 (5 bases). Germline V gene data show CDR1 as SGHRS and CDR2 as YFSETQ. The CDR3 length is 14 residues. V lost 0 bases to trimming and J lost 5 bases, with 9 bases between them. The CDR3 spells CASSLGREDQPQHF. The DNA for the CDR3 is TGCGCCAGCAGCTTGGGCAGGGAGGATCAGCCCCAGCATTTT.

The V gene is TRBV29-1, the J gene TRBJ2-7; 11 bases match TRBD2. The CDR3 extends over 15 amino acids. Germline-derived CDR1 and CDR2 are SQVTM and ANQGSEA. Losses at the gene ends were 4 bases for V and 6 bases for J; bases not matched to a gene: 11. The CDR3 loop is CSVAGTSGSFSEQYF. The CDR3 DNA is TGCAGCGTTGCGGGCACTAGCGGGAGTTTTTCCGAGCAGTACTTC.

V gene TRBV9 combines with J gene TRBJ2-6; D may be TRBD2 (5 bases). This CDR3 contains 18 residues. Germline CDR1 and CDR2: SGDLS and YYNGEE. Trimming took 0 bases from V and 0 from J, leaving 13 bases between them. This CDR3 is CASSVDLASFSGANVLTF. CDR3 bases: TGTGCCAGCAGCGTAGACCTAGCCTCGTTCTCTGGGGCCAACGTCCTGACTTTC.